A single sample is the source of the 4 T cell receptor beta chains below, sequenced in a study of cytomegalovirus exposure and HLA in healthy donors. Researchers ran the PCR with 60 Vbeta and 13 Jbeta primers. Libraries were prepared by immunoSEQ multiplex PCR; TCRdb keeps only in-frame clonotypes and omits some of them. Seen here are fewer than 150,000 clones, 75% to 85% observed once, and the top ten hold 1%. Sequenced: PBMCs. Receptors originate from a man in his forties in good health and CMV-seronegative.

This clone was seen a single time. The CDR3 reads CASRWGGQETNTEAFF. The DNA of the CDR3 is TGTGCCAGCAGATGGGGGGGGCAGGAGACGAACACTGAAGCTTTCTTT. V and J are TRBV7-8 and TRBJ1-1, with D perhaps TRBD1 (6 bases). The CDR3 runs 16 residues. Germline V gene sequence: CDR1 SGHVS, CDR2 FQNEAQ. The germline V and J ends were trimmed by 6 bases and 1 base, with 18 bases remaining between them.

The chain employs TRBV5-1 and TRBJ2-7; TRBD2 agrees at 7 bases. The V segment lost 1 base and the J segment 2 bases; nucleotides outside the gene matches: 6. CDR1 and CDR2 from the germline V gene are SGHRS and YFSETQ. The CDR3 covers 15 residues. The CDR3 here is CASSLLGRPPYEQYF. The CDR3 coding sequence is TGCGCCAGCAGCTTGCTCGGGAGGCCCCCCTACGAGCAGTACTTC. The full variable domain, completed using reference TRBV5-1 and TRBJ2-7, is KAGVTQTPRYLIKTRGQQVTLSCSPISGHRSVSWYQQTPGQGLQFLFEYFSETQRNKGNFPGRFSGRQFSNSRSEMNVSTLELGDSALYLCASSLLGRPPYEQYFGPGTRLTVT.

To note about this clone: The same CDR3 arises from other DNA sequences in this sample as well. The rearrangement joins TRBV5-1 to TRBJ1-2; D might be TRBD1 (5 bases). The CDR3 is made up of 13 amino acids. Germline CDR1 reads SGHRS; CDR2 reads YFSETQ. V was cut by 4 bases and J by 1 base, with 8 bases left in between. The CDR3 coding sequence is TGCGCCAGCAGCCCTGACAGTAACTATGGCTACACCTTC. This codes for CASSPDSNYGYTF.

The chain's CDR3 is CASSVGSSYNEQFF. CDR3 bases: TGTGCCAGCAGCGTCGGGAGCTCCTACAATGAGCAGTTCTTC. The rearrangement joins TRBV9 to TRBJ2-1; TRBD2 is a possible D gene (6 bases). The CDR3 runs to 14 residues. With 2 bases removed from V and 0 bases from J, the gap between germline ends came to 6 bases. Per germline, CDR1 SGDLS and CDR2 YYNGEE.